Below, one T cell receptor beta chain is given with its context. A single base separates this from a much larger clone, so it may be a read error. The conserved phenylalanine or tryptophan normally closing the CDR3 is absent here, so this likely arose from a read error. TCR beta CDR3 regions were amplified from RNA. First-round RT-PCR targeting the TCR CDR3 was performed with the HTBI primer set. TCRdb reanalysed the multiplex PCR reads using MiXCR and keeps one entry per CDR3 protein. This sample has around 420,000 distinct CDR3 sequences, with 15% to 17% found just once. The sample originates from a study of T cells in Graves' hyperthyroidism and ophthalmopathy. The specimen was blood. This sequence was found in a woman under 30 with Graves' hyperthyroidism.

CDR3 residues: CATEQVPITEAFL. The CDR3 DNA sequence: TGTGCCACAGAACAGGTGCCTATAACTGAAGCTTTCCTT. The chain is built from TRBV13 and TRBJ1-1, with a tentative D call TRBD1 (5 bases). The CDR3 loop spans 13 amino acids. CDR1 is PRHDT and CDR2 is FYEKMQ in the germline V gene (reference sequence). Trimming shortened V by 10 bases and J by 5 bases, and 17 bases separated the two germline ends.